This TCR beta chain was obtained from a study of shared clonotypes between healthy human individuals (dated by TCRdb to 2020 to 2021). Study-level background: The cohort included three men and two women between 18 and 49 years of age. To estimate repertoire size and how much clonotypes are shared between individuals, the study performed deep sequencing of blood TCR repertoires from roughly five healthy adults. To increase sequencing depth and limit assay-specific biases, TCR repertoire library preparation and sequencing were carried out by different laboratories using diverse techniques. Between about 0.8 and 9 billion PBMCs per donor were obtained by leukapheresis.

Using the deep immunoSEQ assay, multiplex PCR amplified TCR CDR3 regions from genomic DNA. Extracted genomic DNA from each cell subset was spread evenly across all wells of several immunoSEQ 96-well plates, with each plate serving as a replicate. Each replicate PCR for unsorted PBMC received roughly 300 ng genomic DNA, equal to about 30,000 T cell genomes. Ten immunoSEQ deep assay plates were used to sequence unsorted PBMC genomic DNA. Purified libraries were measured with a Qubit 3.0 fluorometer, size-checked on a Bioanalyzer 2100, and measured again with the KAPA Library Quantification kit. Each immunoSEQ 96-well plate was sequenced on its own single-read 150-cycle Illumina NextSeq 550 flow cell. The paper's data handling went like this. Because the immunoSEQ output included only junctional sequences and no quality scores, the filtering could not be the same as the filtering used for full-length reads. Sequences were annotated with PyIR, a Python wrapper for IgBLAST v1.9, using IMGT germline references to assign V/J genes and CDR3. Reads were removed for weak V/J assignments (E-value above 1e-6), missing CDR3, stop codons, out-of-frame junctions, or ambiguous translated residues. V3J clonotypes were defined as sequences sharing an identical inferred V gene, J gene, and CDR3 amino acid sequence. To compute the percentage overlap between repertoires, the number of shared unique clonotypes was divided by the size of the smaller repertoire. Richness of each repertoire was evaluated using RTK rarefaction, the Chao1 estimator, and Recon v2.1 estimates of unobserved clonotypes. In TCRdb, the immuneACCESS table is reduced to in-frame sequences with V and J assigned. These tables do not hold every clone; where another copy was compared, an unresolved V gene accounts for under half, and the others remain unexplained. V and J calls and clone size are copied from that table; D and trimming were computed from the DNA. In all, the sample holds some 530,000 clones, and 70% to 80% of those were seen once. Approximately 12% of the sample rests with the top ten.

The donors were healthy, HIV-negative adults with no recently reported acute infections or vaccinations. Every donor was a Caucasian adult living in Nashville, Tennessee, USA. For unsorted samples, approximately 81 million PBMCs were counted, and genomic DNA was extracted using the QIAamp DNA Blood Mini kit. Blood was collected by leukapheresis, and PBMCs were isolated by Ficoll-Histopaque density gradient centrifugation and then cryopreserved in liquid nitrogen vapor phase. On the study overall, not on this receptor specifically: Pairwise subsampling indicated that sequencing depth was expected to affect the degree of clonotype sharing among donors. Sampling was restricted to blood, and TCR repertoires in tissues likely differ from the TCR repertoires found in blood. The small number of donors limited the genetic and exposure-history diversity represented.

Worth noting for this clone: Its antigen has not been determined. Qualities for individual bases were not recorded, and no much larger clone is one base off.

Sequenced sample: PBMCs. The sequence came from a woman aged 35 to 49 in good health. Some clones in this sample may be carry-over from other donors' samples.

The DNA is as follows: TGTGCCTGGGGTCATTCATCAGGGTTTATCACCTTC. This is translated as CAWGHSSGFITF. Here the chain combines TRBV30 and TRBJ1-2; possibly the D gene is TRBD1, per 5 matching bases. For CDR1 and CDR2, the germline V gene (reference sequence) lists GTSNPN and SVGIG. V loses 5 bases, J loses 13 bases, and the germline ends lie 20 bases apart. The CDR3 holds 12 amino acids from the cysteine to the phenylalanine. Only the CDR3 part of the read is kept: 36 bases, read in frame from the first base.